Each of the 32 T cell receptor beta chains below was sequenced from the same sample in a study of blood T cell repertoires in COVID-19. The method was immunoSEQ multiplex PCR; TCRdb's version includes in-frame clones alone and lacks a portion of them. The sample carries around 200,000 clones, roughly 80% recorded once. The sequenced sample was peripheral blood. The receptors here all came from a woman between 65 and 79 years old with acute or convalescent COVID-19.

This chain links TRBV24-1 with TRBJ1-5; no definite D call. V gave up 3 bases and J gave up 6 bases, with 14 bases separating them. This CDR3 has 15 amino acids. Germline-derived CDR1 and CDR2 are KGHDR and SFDVKD. The CDR3: CATSDPRGTGQPQHF. The CDR3, as DNA: TGTGCCACCAGTGATCCTCGGGGAACGGGTCAGCCCCAGCATTTT.

The CDR3 protein is CASREGPQPQHF. The CDR3 nucleotides are TGTGCCAGCAGGGAGGGGCCTCAGCCCCAGCATTTT. The V and J genes are TRBV28 and TRBJ1-5; D is perhaps TRBD1 (5 bases). The V gene lost 6 bases and the J gene lost 6 bases, with 9 bases spanning the gap. The CDR3 covers 12 residues. The V gene's germline CDR1 is MDHEN and CDR2 SYDVKM.

The chain has TRBV27 and TRBJ2-1; 14 bases align to TRBD2. After removal of 4 bases from V and 1 base from J, the junction contained 6 bases not matched to a gene. CDR1 and CDR2 (germline): MNHEY, SMNVEV (reference sequence). CDR3 length: 18 amino acids. The CDR3 is CASSSLGLAGGSYNEQFF. In nucleotides, the CDR3 is TGTGCCAGCAGTTCCCTTGGACTAGCGGGAGGATCCTACAATGAGCAGTTCTTC.

The chain employs TRBV5-1 and TRBJ2-5, with TRBD1 identical over 7 bases. Per germline, CDR1 SGHRS and CDR2 YFSETQ. Trimming at V came to 2 bases and at J to 5 bases, leaving 3 bases not matched to a gene. This CDR3 contains 13 residues. The CDR3 coding sequence is TGCGCCAGCAGCTTCAACAGGGGTGAGACCCAGTACTTC. It encodes CASSFNRGETQYF.

The V gene is TRBV21-1, the J gene TRBJ1-1; the table's TRBD1 call for D was not verified on the DNA. TRBV21-1 is labeled a pseudogene. The CDR3 totals 14 residues. The CDR3 DNA is TGTGCCAGCAGCAAAGGACAGGAGAACACTGAAGCTTTCTTT. Amino acid sequence: CASSKGQENTEAFF.

In its sample, this clone was seen once. The rearrangement joins TRBV18 to TRBJ1-6; TRBD1 agrees at 12 bases. Losses at the gene ends were 2 bases for V and 7 bases for J; bases not matched to a gene: 6. This CDR3 has 17 amino acids. Germline V lookup: CDR1 KGHSH, CDR2 LQKENI. The CDR3 bases are TGTGCCAGCTCACCATCCGGGACAGGGGGCGGAAATTCACCCCTCCACTTT. Its protein is CASSPSGTGGGNSPLHF.

V gene TRBV6-5 combines with J gene TRBJ2-3; TRBD1 might be the D (6 bases). Per the germline V gene, CDR1 is MNHEY and CDR2 is SVGAGI. Trimming stripped 6 bases from V and 0 bases from J, with 13 bases between. The CDR3 has 15 residues. The CDR3 DNA reads as TGTGCCAGCAGCCGTGGACAGCCTAGCACAGATACGCAGTATTTT. It yields the protein CASSRGQPSTDTQYF.

Here the CDR3 reads CASSEGLAGEQYF. For the CDR3, the DNA is TGTGCCAGCAGTGAAGGACTAGCAGGCGAGCAGTACTTC. The V and J genes are TRBV6-1 and TRBJ2-7; 7 bases fit TRBD2. CDR1 and CDR2 from the germline V gene are MNHNS and SASEGT. The CDR3 extends over 13 amino acids. With 1 base clipped from V and 6 bases from J, the junction kept 3 bases outside the gene matches.

CDR3 DNA sequence: TGTGCCAGTAGTATAGCCTTGGGCAGGGGGCAAGAGACCCAGTACTTC. It codes for CASSIALGRGQETQYF. This rearrangement joins TRBV19 to TRBJ2-5; 7 nucleotides match TRBD1. This CDR3 contains 16 residues. From germline, CDR1 is LNHDA and CDR2 SQIVND (reference sequence). The V segment lost 1 base and the J segment 2 bases; nucleotides outside the gene matches: 7.

The V and J genes are TRBV15 and TRBJ2-3, with 7 bases matching TRBD1. V lost 3 bases to trimming and J lost 1 base; unmatched junction nucleotides: 7. This CDR3 region has 16 residues. CDR1 and CDR2 (germline): LNHNV, YYDKDF (reference sequence). The CDR3 here is CATSRVGQIRTDTQYF. The CDR3 DNA reads TGTGCCACCAGCAGGGTGGGACAGATCCGCACAGATACGCAGTATTTT.

The chain uses TRBV27 and TRBJ1-1, with unresolved D. The V end was cut by 5 bases, the J end by 1 base, with 8 bases between. This CDR3 is 13 amino acids long. Germline V gene lookup returns CDR1 MNHEY and CDR2 SMNVEV (reference sequence). CDR3 amino acids: CASSPVQNTEAFF. CDR3 DNA: TGTGCCAGCAGTCCGGTCCAGAACACTGAAGCTTTCTTT.

This sequence joins TRBV5-1 and TRBJ2-5, with a weak D call TRBD2 (6 bases). Germline V gives CDR1 SGHRS, CDR2 YFSETQ. This CDR3 has 14 residues. V lost 4 bases, J lost 3 bases, and 13 bases lay in between. The CDR3 nucleotides are TGCGCCAGCAGCCCTCAATCGGGAGAAGAGACCCAGTACTTC. As protein: CASSPQSGEETQYF.

CDR3 sequence reads: CASSLQGYEQYF. In DNA, the CDR3 is TGTGCCAGCAGCTTGCAGGGCTACGAGCAGTACTTC. The J gene is TRBJ2-7, the V gene TRBV7-2; D might be TRBD1 (5 bases). The V and J ends lost 3 bases and 3 bases respectively, with 6 bases between them. Germline values: CDR1 SGHTA, CDR2 FQGNSA. The CDR3 spans 12 residues. Variable domain in full (rest from reference TRBV7-2 and TRBJ2-7): GAGVSQSPSNKVTEKGKDVELRCDPISGHTALYWYRQSLGQGLEFLIYFQGNSAPDKSGLPSDRFSAERTGGSVSTLTIQRTQQEDSAVYLCASSLQGYEQYFGPGTRLTVT.

This chain links TRBV14 with TRBJ1-2, with TRBD1 matching 7 bases. CDR3 length: 15 amino acids. J lost 3 bases, V lost 3 bases, and 7 bases had no gene match. Germline V gene data show CDR1 as SGHDN and CDR2 as FVKESK. In DNA form, the CDR3 reads TGTGCCAGCAGCCAGGGGACAGCGGCGTACTATGGCTACACCTTC. Protein product: CASSQGTAAYYGYTF.

V usage is TRBV3-1 (or the pseudogene TRBV3-2) and J usage is TRBJ1-2, with a tentative D call TRBD1 (6 bases). CDR1 and CDR2 from the germline V gene are LGHDT and YNNKEL (reference sequence). V was shortened by 4 bases and J by 4 bases, with 19 bases between the two germline ends. The CDR3 runs 16 residues. The CDR3 coding sequence is TGTGCCAGCAGCCCTAGGCGGGGGGCTGGGAGCTATGGCTACACCTTC. Translated, it gives CASSPRRGAGSYGYTF.

This chain links TRBV2 with TRBJ2-4; D might be TRBD2 (5 bases). Germline V gene sequence: CDR1 SNHLY, CDR2 FYNNEI. V was pared by 8 bases and J by 1 base, with 9 bases between. The CDR3 consists of 13 residues. For the CDR3, the DNA is TGTGCCAGCTCGAGGGAGGCCAAAAACATTCAGTACTTC. Translating it yields CASSREAKNIQYF.

This chain joins TRBV15 and TRBJ2-2; 15 nucleotides line up with TRBD2. The V gene end was trimmed by 0 bases and the J gene end by 8 bases; junction bases not matched to a gene: 4. CDR1 and CDR2 (germline): LNHNV, YYDKDF (reference sequence). The CDR3 covers 17 residues. The CDR3 region is CATSRDPGLAGGGELFF. In DNA form, the CDR3 reads TGTGCCACCAGCAGAGATCCGGGACTAGCGGGAGGAGGGGAGCTGTTTTTT.

This clone has just one count. As DNA, the CDR3 is TGCGCCAGCAGCTTGTCACAGGGTGGAAACACCATATATTTT. It yields the protein CASSLSQGGNTIYF. The chain combines TRBV5-1 with TRBJ1-3, with D perhaps matching TRBD1 (6 bases). V was clipped by 1 base and J by 3 bases, with 8 bases between them. CDR1 and CDR2 (germline): SGHRS, YFSETQ. The CDR3 sequence is 14 residues long.

Worth noting for this clone: The same CDR3 can be traced to other DNA sequences in this sample. The CDR3 spells CASSLAGGNTEAFF. CDR3 bases: TGCGCCAGCAGCTTGGCCGGGGGGAACACTGAAGCTTTCTTT. V usage is TRBV5-1 and J usage is TRBJ1-1, with D possibly matching TRBD1 (5 bases). The CDR3 consists of 14 residues. Germline lookup yields CDR1 SGHRS and CDR2 YFSETQ. The V end lost 0 bases, the J end lost 1 base, and 7 bases lay between the germline ends.

V usage is TRBV14 and J usage is TRBJ1-3; a weak D match, TRBD1 (5 bases). V was pared by 2 bases and J by 3 bases, with 11 bases between. This CDR3 contains 15 residues. CDR1 and CDR2 from the germline V gene are SGHDN and FVKESK. CDR3 bases: TGTGCCAGCAGCCAATGGGGGGGAAATGGAAACACCATATATTTT. Translation gives CASSQWGGNGNTIYF.

The chain joins TRBV6-6 to TRBJ2-1; 7 nucleotides match TRBD2. CDR1 is MNHNY and CDR2 is SVGAGI in the germline V gene (reference sequence). V gave up 2 bases and J gave up 5 bases; unmatched junction bases: 6. The CDR3 is 15 amino acids. The CDR3 protein is CASSYAGVPHNEQFF. The CDR3 DNA sequence: TGTGCCAGCAGTTACGCGGGAGTCCCCCACAATGAGCAGTTCTTC.

In nucleotides, the CDR3 is TGTGCCAGCAGCAAAACTAGCGGGAGAGGTCAAGAGACCCAGTACTTC. Protein product: CASSKTSGRGQETQYF. The chain combines TRBV28 with TRBJ2-5; TRBD2 agrees at 11 bases. CDR1 is MDHEN and CDR2 is SYDVKM in the germline V gene. After removal of 6 bases from V and 2 bases from J, the junction contained 8 bases not matched to a gene. This CDR3 comprises 16 residues.

The chain combines TRBV3-1 (or the pseudogene TRBV3-2) with TRBJ2-7; 7 bases agree with TRBD1. Germline assignment: CDR1 LGHDT and CDR2 YNNKEL (reference sequence). The CDR3 has 14 residues. The V and J ends lost 3 bases and 1 base, in that order; junction bases with no gene match: 3. CDR3 protein: CASSQWDSSYEQYF. The DNA for the CDR3 is TGTGCCAGCAGCCAGTGGGACAGTTCCTACGAGCAGTACTTC.

CDR3 region: CASSFIKGQQYTDTQYF. The CDR3, as DNA: TGTGCCAGCAGTTTTATCAAGGGACAGCAATACACAGATACGCAGTATTTT. The chain is built from TRBV28 and TRBJ2-3; 7 bases line up with TRBD1. This CDR3 region has 17 residues. Germline V lookup: CDR1 MDHEN, CDR2 SYDVKM. The J segment lost 2 bases and the V segment lost 3 bases, leaving 11 bases of the junction unmatched.

V is TRBV30 and J is TRBJ2-2; TRBD2 agrees at 12 bases. The germline CDR1 and CDR2 sequences are GTSNPN and SVGIG (reference sequence). With 4 bases clipped from V and 5 bases from J, the junction kept 5 bases outside the gene matches. The CDR3 totals 15 residues. For the CDR3, the DNA is TGTGCCTGGATGAAAGGACTAGCGGGAACCGGGGAGCTGTTTTTT. Translating gives CAWMKGLAGTGELFF.

The chain uses TRBV3-1 (or the pseudogene TRBV3-2) and TRBJ1-3, with 7 positions matching TRBD1. Germline values: CDR1 LGHDT, CDR2 YNNKEL (reference sequence). V dropped 6 bases and J dropped 4; count of bases not matched to a gene: 6. CDR3 length: 14 residues. CDR3 sequence: CASRGTGEGNTIYF. The CDR3 region has the DNA TGTGCCAGCAGGGGCACAGGGGAAGGAAACACCATATATTTT.

The CDR3 reads CAIEYEQYF. In DNA, the CDR3 is TGTGCCATAGAGTACGAGCAGTACTTC. The V gene is TRBV27, the J gene TRBJ2-7; D uncertain. The CDR3 totals 9 residues. Germline V lookup: CDR1 MNHEY, CDR2 SMNVEV (reference sequence). V gave up 10 bases and J gave up 4 bases, with 5 bases separating them.

This clone has just a few counts. The V and J genes are TRBV3-1 (or the pseudogene TRBV3-2) and TRBJ2-1; tentatively, D is TRBD2 (6 bases). Per germline, CDR1 LGHDT and CDR2 YNNKEL (reference sequence). V was shortened by 0 bases and J by 3 bases, with 9 bases between the two germline ends. The CDR3 has 15 residues. The CDR3 DNA reads TGTGCCAGCAGCCAAGAAGGCGGGGACTACAATGAGCAGTTCTTC. It translates to CASSQEGGDYNEQFF.

This clone was found a few times. This chain uses TRBV7-2 with TRBJ2-1; the D gene is possibly TRBD2 (5 bases). The CDR3 totals 16 residues. The ends were cut back, 5 bases at V and 4 bases at J, with 18 bases in the middle. In germline, CDR1 is SGHTA, CDR2 FQGNSA. CDR3 sequence (DNA): TGTGCCAGCAGCCAAGACTCCGGACGGGGTTACAATGAGCAGTTCTTC. Residues: CASSQDSGRGYNEQFF.

V and J are TRBV6-5 and TRBJ1-1; D is uncertain. The CDR3 consists of 13 residues. The V end was cut by 3 bases, the J end by 2 bases, with 7 bases between. Germline V gives CDR1 MNHEY, CDR2 SVGAGI. DNA of the CDR3: TGTGCCAGCAGTTATCCAGGCAACACTGAAGCTTTCTTT. Translation gives CASSYPGNTEAFF.

V and J are TRBV7-3 and TRBJ1-6, with D possibly matching TRBD1 (5 bases). The V gene lost 2 bases and the J gene lost 7 bases, with 6 bases spanning the gap. This CDR3 is built from 13 residues. The germline CDR1 and CDR2 sequences are SGHTA and FQGTGA. CDR3 protein: CASSLGQNSPLHF. The CDR3 DNA follows: TGTGCCAGCAGCTTAGGACAAAATTCACCCCTCCACTTT.

This clone was seen just once. This chain joins TRBV6-4 and TRBJ2-5; no definite D call. This CDR3 is 13 amino acids long. CDR1 MRHNA and CDR2 SNTAGT come from the germline V gene. With 2 bases removed from V and 1 base from J, the gap between germline ends came to 5 bases. Here the CDR3 DNA reads TGTGCCAGCAGTGACACCAGCCAAGAGACCCAGTACTTC. It codes for CASSDTSQETQYF.